The 23 T cell receptor beta chains in this list originate from one sample, sequenced in a study of blood T cell repertoires in COVID-19. Only in-frame clones appear in the TCRdb table, and some are missing; sequencing was by immunoSEQ multiplex PCR. Of around 700,000 clones in the sample, 75% to 90% were seen once. Sequencing was carried out using peripheral blood. Every receptor here comes from a woman between 18 and 29 years old with acute or convalescent COVID-19.

V gene TRBV19 combines with J gene TRBJ1-3; D ambiguous. The CDR3 runs 13 residues. Trimming pared 5 bases from V and 4 bases from J, leaving 9 bases between. From germline, CDR1 is LNHDA and CDR2 SQIVND (reference sequence). The CDR3 is CASSAPGGNTIYF. The CDR3, as DNA: TGTGCCAGTAGTGCACCAGGCGGAAACACCATATATTTT.

The chain employs TRBV15 and TRBJ1-1, with D unclear. V gave up 6 bases and J gave up 4 bases, with 9 bases separating them. Looked up from germline, CDR1 is LNHNV and CDR2 is YYDKDF (reference sequence). This CDR3 comprises 12 residues. The CDR3 reads CATSSGITEAFF. CDR3 coding DNA: TGTGCCACCAGTTCCGGGATCACTGAAGCTTTCTTT.

As concerns this clone: Other nucleotide sequences in the sample specify the same CDR3. V gene TRBV9 combines with J gene TRBJ2-3; 9 bases are shared with TRBD2. J gave up 0 bases and V 0 bases, and 2 bases lay outside the gene matches. Germline-derived CDR1 and CDR2 are SGDLS and YYNGEE. The CDR3 covers 16 residues. The CDR3 DNA reads as TGTGCCAGCAGCGTAGCAGCGGGGGGTAGCACAGATACGCAGTATTTT. This gives the protein CASSVAAGGSTDTQYF.

The chain joins TRBV9 to TRBJ2-1, with 13 bases aligning to TRBD2. This CDR3 is 15 amino acids long. Trimming at V came to 4 bases and at J to 10 bases, leaving 8 bases not matched to a gene. From germline, CDR1 is SGDLS and CDR2 YYNGEE. The CDR3 reads CASSPGTSGDGEQFF. DNA for the CDR3: TGTGCCAGCAGCCCCGGGACTAGCGGGGACGGGGAGCAGTTCTTC.

V and J are TRBV28 and TRBJ1-1; D not resolved. Germline V gene data show CDR1 as MDHEN and CDR2 as SYDVKM. This CDR3 contains 14 residues. Trimming left V 2 bases short and J 0 bases short, with 7 bases between. The CDR3 sequence is CASSLGLMNTEAFF. The CDR3 nucleotides are TGTGCCAGCAGTTTAGGACTGATGAACACTGAAGCTTTCTTT.

This rearrangement joins TRBV19 to TRBJ1-1; no definite D call. This CDR3 spans 15 amino acids. Trimming stripped 3 bases from V and 5 bases from J, with 16 bases between. CDR1 is LNHDA, CDR2 SQIVND, per germline (reference sequence). For the CDR3, the DNA is TGTGCCAGTAGTATCATTTTTGAAACTGAAACTGAAGCTTTCTTT. Encoded protein: CASSIIFETETEAFF.

CDR3 DNA: TGTGCCAGCTCACTCCAAGGAGCGACTGACTATGGCTACACCTTC. Encoded protein: CASSLQGATDYGYTF. The chain is built from TRBV18 and TRBJ1-2; D ambiguous. Germline V CDR1 and CDR2: KGHSH, LQKENI. Trimming left V 4 bases short and J 3 bases short, with 15 bases between. CDR3 length equals 15 residues. Full variable domain (missing parts from reference TRBV18 and TRBJ1-2): NAGVMQNPRHLVRRRGQEARLRCSPMKGHSHVYWYRQLPEEGLKFMVYLQKENIIDESGMPKERFSAEFPKEGPSILRIQQVVRGDSAAYFCASSLQGATDYGYTFGSGTRLTVV.

CDR3 nucleotide sequence: TGTGCCTCTTGCGATAACGGCAATCAGCCCCAGCATTTT. Its protein is CASCDNGNQPQHF. V is TRBV6-6 and J is TRBJ1-5; D is ambiguous. Germline values: CDR1 MNHNY, CDR2 SVGAGI (reference sequence). This CDR3 is built from 13 residues. With 11 bases removed from V and 2 bases from J, the gap between germline ends came to 13 bases.

The rearrangement links TRBV10-2 to TRBJ2-7; tentative D call: TRBD1 (6 bases). The length of the CDR3 is 13 residues. Germline CDR1 and CDR2: WSHSY and SAAADI. V was clipped by 4 bases and J by 3 bases, with 10 bases between them. CDR3 loop: CASSVGTIYEQYF. CDR3 DNA: TGCGCCAGCAGTGTTGGGACAATCTACGAGCAGTACTTC.

The chain is built from TRBV9 and TRBJ1-1; D is unresolved. Trimming pared 3 bases from V and 4 bases from J, leaving 13 bases between. The CDR3 extends over 14 amino acids. In germline, CDR1 is SGDLS, CDR2 YYNGEE. The CDR3: CASSGTTEATEAFF. Written as DNA, the CDR3 is TGTGCCAGCAGCGGAACTACGGAGGCCACTGAAGCTTTCTTT.

The gene calls are TRBV11-2 and TRBJ2-1; 7 nucleotides align to TRBD1. The CDR3 length is 14 residues. V lost 1 base and J lost 3; bases outside the gene matches: 0. Germline CDR1 and CDR2: SGHAT and FQNNGV. The CDR3 DNA is TGTGCCAGCAGCTTAGGACAGGGCTACAATGAGCAGTTCTTC. Translated: CASSLGQGYNEQFF.

The chain couples TRBV9 to TRBJ2-7; D remains unclear. V lost 4 bases and J lost 3, with 14 bases in between. The germline V gene has CDR1 SGDLS and CDR2 YYNGEE. This CDR3 contains 14 residues. The CDR3 loop reads CASSPGSGNYEQYF. CDR3 sequence (DNA): TGTGCCAGCAGCCCAGGCTCAGGAAACTACGAGCAGTACTTC.

The chain recombines TRBV3-1 (or the pseudogene TRBV3-2) with TRBJ1-1; D uncertain. Trimming cost V 1 base and J 1 base, with 7 bases left between them. CDR3 length equals 14 residues. Germline V gene data show CDR1 as LGHDT and CDR2 as YNNKEL (reference sequence). The CDR3 loop is CASSQVPRNTEAFF. The CDR3, as DNA: TGTGCCAGCAGCCAAGTACCGAGGAACACTGAAGCTTTCTTT.

CDR3: CASSFRGATQYF. Written as DNA, the CDR3 is TGTGCCAGCAGCTTCAGGGGGGCGACCCAGTACTTC. The J gene is TRBJ2-5, the V gene TRBV7-2, with a possible D match to TRBD1 (7 bases). CDR3 length: 12 amino acids. The V gene lost 3 bases and the J gene lost 7 bases, with 9 bases spanning the gap. Germline V gives CDR1 SGHTA, CDR2 FQGNSA.

CDR3 region: CASSFGIEQPQHF. Written as DNA, the CDR3 is TGTGCCAGCAGTTTTGGTATAGAGCAGCCCCAGCATTTT. The chain joins TRBV12-3 or TRBV12-4 to TRBJ1-5; no clear D gene. V was clipped by 3 bases and J by 7 bases, with 10 bases between them. This CDR3 has 13 residues.

The rearrangement joins TRBV6-5 to TRBJ2-7; a weak D match, TRBD1 (6 bases). Germline assignment: CDR1 MNHEY and CDR2 SVGAGI. V gave up 8 bases and J gave up 0 bases, with 8 bases separating them. The CDR3 totals 12 residues. CDR3 bases: TGTGCCAGCGGGGGCTCCTCCTACGAGCAGTACTTC. Amino acids: CASGGSSYEQYF.

The chain has TRBV19 and TRBJ1-1; D not certain. Trimming shortened V by 3 bases and J by 5 bases, and 4 bases separated the two germline ends. Germline V gene sequence: CDR1 LNHDA, CDR2 SQIVND (reference sequence). This CDR3 has 11 residues. In nucleotides, the CDR3 is TGTGCCAGTAGTATCGTTACTGAAGCTTTCTTT. Protein: CASSIVTEAFF.

CDR3 loop: CASKFAGGLNYGYTF. CDR3 sequence (DNA): TGTGCCAGCAAGTTCGCGGGCGGGCTAAACTATGGCTACACCTTC. This rearrangement joins TRBV2 to TRBJ1-2, with D uncertain. Trimming pared 7 bases from V and 2 bases from J, leaving 17 bases between. Germline CDR1 SNHLY, CDR2 FYNNEI. The CDR3 spans 15 residues.

This clone was seen once. The gene calls are TRBV9 and TRBJ2-1; 9 nucleotides align to TRBD2. Trimming cost V 0 bases and J 7 bases; bases outside gene matches: 8. Germline V gene sequence: CDR1 SGDLS, CDR2 YYNGEE. CDR3 length equals 16 residues. CDR3 DNA: TGTGCCAGCAGCGTAGGCGGGGGGGCTTTGGGGAATGAGCAGTTCTTC. Its protein is CASSVGGGALGNEQFF.

The rearrangement uses TRBV14 and TRBJ1-1; 7 nucleotides match TRBD1. CDR3 size: 16 residues. Germline lookup yields CDR1 SGHDN and CDR2 FVKESK. The junction had 10 bases not matched to a gene; V was cut back by 3 bases and J by 3 bases. CDR3 region: CASSQRQGKGDTEAFF. The CDR3 nucleotides read TGTGCCAGCAGCCAGCGACAGGGAAAGGGAGACACTGAAGCTTTCTTT.

On this clone: Different DNA sequences within this sample yield the same CDR3. The chain couples TRBV3-1 (or the pseudogene TRBV3-2) to TRBJ1-5; D is ambiguous. This CDR3 is built from 13 residues. Germline V gene data show CDR1 as LGHDT and CDR2 as YNNKEL (reference sequence). The ends were cut back, 1 base at V and 2 bases at J, with 3 bases in the middle. The CDR3 coding sequence is TGTGCCAGCAGCCAAGGAGGCAATCAGCCCCAGCATTTT. This codes for CASSQGGNQPQHF.

V and J are TRBV2 and TRBJ1-1; 7 bases align to TRBD1. Per the germline V gene, CDR1 is SNHLY and CDR2 is FYNNEI. Unmatched junction bases numbered 6, after V lost 7 bases and J lost 1 base. The CDR3 totals 14 residues. CDR3 region: CASTGGTANTEAFF. DNA of the CDR3: TGTGCCAGCACTGGCGGGACAGCGAACACTGAAGCTTTCTTT.

The V call is TRBV27, the J call TRBJ2-7; 7 bases fit TRBD1. The CDR3 is 14 amino acids. Trimming cost V 5 bases and J 6 bases; bases outside gene matches: 10. Per germline, CDR1 MNHEY and CDR2 SMNVEV (reference sequence). The CDR3 region has the DNA TGTGCCAGCAGTCCAGGGGGTCTGGTAGGCGAGCAGTACTTC. It encodes CASSPGGLVGEQYF.